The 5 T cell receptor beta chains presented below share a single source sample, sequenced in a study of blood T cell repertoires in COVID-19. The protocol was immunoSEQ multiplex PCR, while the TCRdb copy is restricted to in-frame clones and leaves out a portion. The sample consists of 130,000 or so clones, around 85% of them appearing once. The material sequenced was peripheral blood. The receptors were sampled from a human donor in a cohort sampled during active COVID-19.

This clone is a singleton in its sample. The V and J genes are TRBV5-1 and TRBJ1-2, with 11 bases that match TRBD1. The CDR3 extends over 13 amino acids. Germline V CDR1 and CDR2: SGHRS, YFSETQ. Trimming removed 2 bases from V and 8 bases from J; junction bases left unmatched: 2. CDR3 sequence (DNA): TGCGCCAGCAGCTTTGGACAGGGGGCAGGCTACACCTTC. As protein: CASSFGQGAGYTF.

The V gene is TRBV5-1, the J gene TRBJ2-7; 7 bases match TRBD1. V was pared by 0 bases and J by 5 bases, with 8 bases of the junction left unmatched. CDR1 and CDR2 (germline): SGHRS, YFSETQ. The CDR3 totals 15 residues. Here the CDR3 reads CASSLGLRDSDEQYV. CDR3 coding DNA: TGCGCCAGCAGCTTGGGTCTCCGGGACAGCGACGAGCAGTACGTC.

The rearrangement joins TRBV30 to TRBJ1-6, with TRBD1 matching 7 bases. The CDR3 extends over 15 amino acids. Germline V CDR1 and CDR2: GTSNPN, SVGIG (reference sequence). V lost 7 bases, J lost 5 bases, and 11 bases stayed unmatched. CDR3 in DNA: TGTGCCTCAACACAGGGGAAGGCTAATAATTCACCCCTCCACTTT. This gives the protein CASTQGKANNSPLHF.

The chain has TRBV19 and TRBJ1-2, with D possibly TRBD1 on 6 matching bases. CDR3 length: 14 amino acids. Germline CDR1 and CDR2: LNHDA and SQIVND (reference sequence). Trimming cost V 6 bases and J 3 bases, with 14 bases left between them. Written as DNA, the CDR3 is TGTGCCAGTAGAGTAAGTGGACAGTACTATGGCTACACCTTC. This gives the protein CASRVSGQYYGYTF. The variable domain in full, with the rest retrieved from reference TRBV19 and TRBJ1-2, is DGGITQSPKYLFRKEGQNVTLSCEQNLNHDAMYWYRQDPGQGLRLIYYSQIVNDFQKGDIAEGYSVSREKKESFPLTVTSAQKNPTAFYLCASRVSGQYYGYTFGSGTRLTVV.

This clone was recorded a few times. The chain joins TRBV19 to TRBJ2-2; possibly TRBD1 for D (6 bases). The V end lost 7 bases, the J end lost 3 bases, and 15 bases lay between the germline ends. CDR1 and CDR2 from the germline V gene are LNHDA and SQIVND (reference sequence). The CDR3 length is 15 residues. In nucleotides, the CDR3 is TGTGCCAGTAACCCCGGACAGCTATACACCGGGGAGCTGTTTTTT. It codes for CASNPGQLYTGELFF.